Listed below are T cell receptor beta chains from one sample, sequenced in a study of CD4 and CD8 cells across lung adenocarcinoma regions. From the PCR reads, TCRdb called clonotypes with MiXCR, one entry per CDR3 protein. The table lists about 3,400 distinct CDR3 sequences, 45% to 65% of them singletons. What was sequenced was CD4+ T cells from the center of a lung tumor. These receptor sequences come from a female donor with lung adenocarcinoma. The CD4 and CD8 labels of this study may be unreliable. CDR3s include the opening cysteine and the closing phenylalanine or tryptophan. Each record gives: clone size, V gene, D gene, J gene, CDR3 protein, CDR3 DNA. D genes are given only for firm matches. For some rows the clone size is stated as once, few or many, or as a class when expanded; others skip it.

.	TRBV30	TRBD1	TRBJ2-3	CAARTGPDTQYF	TGTGCCGCCCGGACAGGGCCAGATACGCAGTATTTT
medium-sized	TRBV27	.	TRBJ1-5	CATSLIAPQGFGNQPQHF	TGTGCCACCTCCTTAATAGCTCCCCAGGGATTTGGCAATCAGCCCCAGCATTTT
.	TRBV3-1	.	TRBJ1-2	CASSPTQDSYYGYTF	TGTGCCAGCAGCCCGACACAGGACAGCTACTATGGCTACACCTTC
.	TRBV4-1	.	TRBJ1-6	CASSQDHYSPLHF	TGCGCCAGCAGCCAAGATCATTATTCACCCCTCCACTTT
once	TRBV4-1	TRBD1	TRBJ2-5	CASSQGRVPGGSDQETQYF	TGCGCCAGCAGCCAAGGCAGGGTACCAGGGGGCAGTGACCAAGAGACTCAGTACTTC
few	TRBV11-2	.	TRBJ2-3	CASSLARKFTDTQYF	TGTGCCAGCAGCCTAGCCCGGAAATTCACAGATACGCAGTATTTT
.	TRBV6-5	.	TRBJ2-1	CASSYSLASDNEQFF	TGTGCCAGCAGTTACTCGTTGGCCTCCGACAATGAGCAGTTCTTC
once	TRBV6-1	.	TRBJ1-5	CASRDPLLAPQHF	TGTGCCAGCAGAGACCCCTTACTGGCGCCCCAGCACTTC
once	TRBV12-3/TRBV12-4	TRBD2	TRBJ2-1	CASTRGGRALREQFF	TGTGCCAGCACCAGGGGCGGGAGGGCCTTACGTGAGCAGTTCTTC
hyperexpanded	TRBV10-3	TRBD1	TRBJ2-1	CAITPGQGHNEQFF	TGTGCCATCACCCCGGGACAGGGCCACAATGAGCAGTTCTTC
.	TRBV6-1	TRBD2	TRBJ2-5	CASSEPSGEGEEPQYF	TGTGCCAGCAGTGAGCCTTCGGGGGAGGGAGAAGAGCCCCAGTACTTC
.	TRBV27	.	TRBJ2-5	CASSLSSGPRGTQYF	TGTGCCAGCAGTTTATCTAGCGGACCTAGGGGGACCCAGTACTTC
.	TRBV10-2	.	TRBJ2-5	CASSESEVGAETQYF	TGCGCCAGCAGTGAGTCCGAGGTTGGGGCGGAGACCCAGTACTTC
.	TRBV20-1	TRBD1	TRBJ2-3	CSAPKMGDRGFTDTQYF	TGCAGTGCTCCAAAAATGGGGGACAGGGGATTCACAGATACGCAGTATTTT
.	TRBV27	.	TRBJ2-5	CASSPHIRGEQYF	TGTGCCAGCAGTCCCCACATCCGAGGGGAGCAGTACTTC
.	TRBV6-5	.	TRBJ2-4	CASSTPQALARNIQYF	TGTGCCAGCAGTACTCCCCAGGCTCTAGCCAGAAACATTCAGTACTTC
.	TRBV5-1	TRBD2	TRBJ2-4	CASSRTGTSGTDTQYF	TGCGCCAGCAGTCGAACCGGGACTAGCGGGACAGATACTCAGTATTTC
.	TRBV7-6	.	TRBJ2-7	CASSSAGSYEQYF	TGTGCCAGCAGCTCGGCCGGGTCCTACGAGCAGTACTTC
.	TRBV6-4	.	TRBJ2-6	CASSDRVGANVLTF	TGTGCCAGCAGTGACAGGGTTGGGGCCAACGTCCTGACTTTC
.	TRBV6-1	.	TRBJ2-1	CAGCVNAGELFF	TGTGCGGGCTGTGTAAACGCCGGGGAGCTGTTCTTC
large	TRBV12-3/TRBV12-4	TRBD2	TRBJ2-1	CASSRLAGGPAEQFF	TGTGCCAGCAGCCGACTAGCGGGAGGGCCAGCCGAGCAGTTCTTC
.	TRBV6-2/TRBV6-3	.	TRBJ2-5	CASSYGTLEQYF	TGTGCCAGCAGTTACGGGACTTTAGAGCAGTACTTC
medium-sized	TRBV6-1	.	TRBJ2-7	CASSRRASTYEQYF	TGTGCCAGCAGCCGCCGGGCCTCGACCTACGAGCAGTACTTC
.	TRBV10-1	.	TRBJ2-5	CATEREGTDTQYF	TGCGCCACCGAGCGCGAAGGTACAGATACCCAGTATTTC
.	TRBV6-1	.	TRBJ2-5	CASSGGGEGETQYF	TGTGCCAGCAGTGGGGGCGGGGAAGGAGAGACCCAGTACTTC
few	TRBV6-5	.	TRBJ1-2	CASSYSNPLPGKGYGYTF	TGTGCCAGCAGTTACTCAAATCCCCTCCCGGGGAAAGGCTATGGCTACACCTTC
.	TRBV6-1	.	TRBJ2-1	CATQHSEQFF	TGTGCCACACAGCACAGTGAGCAGTTCTTC
.	TRBV6-5	.	TRBJ2-1	CASSWAVNNEQFF	TGTGCCAGCAGTTGGGCCGTTAACAATGAGCAGTTCTTC
large	TRBV6-5	TRBD2	TRBJ2-1	CASSYRGLAGARNEQFF	TGTGCCAGCAGTTACAGAGGACTAGCGGGAGCACGCAATGAGCAGTTCTTC
.	TRBV25-1	.	TRBJ2-1	CASCASADEQFF	TGTGCCAGCTGTGCGAGTGCCGATGAGCAGTTCTTT
.	TRBV10-2	TRBD1	TRBJ1-5	CASTPGQVNQPQHF	TGCGCCAGCACTCCAGGACAGGTGAATCAGCCCCAGCATTTT
.	TRBV6-1	.	TRBJ2-1	CASTTLGGGSNYGEQFF	TGTGCCAGCACCACTTTAGGGGGGGGAAGTAACTACGGTGAGCAGTTTTTC
.	TRBV6-1	TRBD1	TRBJ1-2	CASSAGQGLSYGYTF	TGTGCCAGCAGTGCGGGACAGGGTTTATCCTATGGCTACACCTTC
once	TRBV7-7	.	TRBJ1-5	CASSSQSGTSDQPQHF	TGTGCTAGCAGCTCGCAGAGCGGGACCAGCGATCAGCCCCAGCATTTT
once	TRBV10-1	.	TRBJ2-5	CATELGGQETQYF	TGCGCCACCGAACTAGGAGGCCAAGAGACCCAGTACTTT
.	TRBV6-1	.	TRBJ2-3	CARAGSTDTQYF	TGTGCCAGGGCTGGGAGCACAGATACGCAGTATTTT
medium-sized	TRBV6-5	.	TRBJ2-1	CASSYGSSSYNEQFF	TGTGCCAGCAGTTACGGGTCGAGCTCCTACAATGAGCAGTTCTTC
medium-sized	TRBV24-1	TRBD1	TRBJ2-1	CATSDFPGQGPHNEQFF	TGTGCCACCAGTGATTTCCCGGGACAGGGGCCCCACAATGAGCAGTTCTTC
.	TRBV4-2	.	TRBJ2-1	CASSQDRTNDWEFF	TGTGCCAGCAGCCAAGACAGGACCAATGATTGGGAGTTCTTC
few	TRBV15	.	TRBJ2-1	CATSTGGGSSYNEQFF	TGTGCCACCAGTACCGGGGGCGGGAGCTCCTACAATGAGCAGTTCTTC
.	TRBV10-3	.	TRBJ2-7	CASSESGGEAYEQYF	TGTGCCAGCAGTGAGTCTGGAGGGGAGGCATACGAGCAGTACTTC
.	TRBV6-5	.	TRBJ2-3	CASSYEGNTDTQYF	TGTGCCAGCAGTTACGAGGGAAACACAGATACGCAGTATTTC
.	TRBV6-1	.	TRBJ2-5	CASSEKLLQATQYF	TGTGCCAGCAGTGAAAAGTTACTACAGGCGACCCAGTACTTC
.	TRBV6-1	.	TRBJ2-2	CAAITEKQFF	TGTGCCGCAATCACAGAGAAGCAGTTTTTT
.	TRBV27	.	TRBJ2-1	CASSPSNYNEQFF	TGTGCCAGCAGTCCTAGTAATTACAATGAGCAGTTCTTC
.	TRBV6-1	.	TRBJ2-3	CASSEARAKDTQYF	TGTGCCAGCAGTGAAGCTAGAGCCAAAGACACTCAGTACTTT
.	TRBV10-3	.	TRBJ2-1	CAGRGARGQETQYF	TGTGCGGGGCGCGGGGCTCGCGGCCAAGAGACGCAGTATTTC
.	TRBV7-2	TRBD1	TRBJ1-2	CASSQGQTLYGYTF	TGTGCCAGCAGCCAGGGACAGACACTCTATGGCTACACCTTC
.	TRBV10-1	.	TRBJ2-1	CASSGPDNEQFF	TGCGCCAGCAGTGGACCGGACAATGAGCAGTTCTTC
.	TRBV12-3/TRBV12-4	.	TRBJ2-1	CASSPSDFAGINEQFF	TGTGCCAGCAGTCCCTCGGACTTTGCGGGAATCAATGAGCAGTTCTTC
medium-sized	TRBV7-6	TRBD1	TRBJ1-2	CASSRQGNYGYTF	TGTGCCAGCAGCCGACAGGGGAACTATGGCTACACCTTC
once	TRBV6-1	.	TRBJ2-5	CAGSGGRGQETQYF	TGTGCGGGGAGTGGGGGCCGCGGCCAAGAGACCCAGTACTTC